This T cell receptor (beta chain) was documented in a study of cytomegalovirus exposure and HLA in healthy donors (dated by TCRdb to 2017 to 2019). Looking at the study overall: An earlier analysis of approximately 640 of the donors reported approximately 300 Gb of sequence data and some 120 million unique TCR beta sequences from around 200 million T cells. An early release covering 550 to 700 HLA-typed donors comprised about 310 gigabases of sequencing data and some 79 million unique TCR sequences. Of the 300 to 500 genotyped donors, approximately 80% were placed in the genetic ancestry cluster associated with self-reported Caucasian donors. The study aimed to test whether cataloging public T cell receptors could reveal signatures of past pathogen exposure. The study used immunosequencing to profile the T cell repertoires of approximately 640 subjects and linked those repertoires to cytomegalovirus serostatus. Along with the 666-subject first cohort, a separate validation cohort of roughly 110 different subjects was used. The study combined high-throughput TCR immunosequencing, statistical association of individual TCRs with disease status, and machine learning to predict cytomegalovirus infection status. A later analysis re-analyzed previously published TCR beta repertoires from hundreds of donors and added high-resolution HLA genotyping to study TCR occurrence patterns. In the later analysis, no new phenotypic data were used to find candidate immune exposures; instead, reliance was placed on TCR beta sequences and their occurrence across donors. To decide whether each TCR beta V gene segment behaved as functional or pseudogenic, an earlier analysis of fewer than 750 of the donors relied on high-throughput TCR beta sequencing. Donor age, sex, ethnicity and CMV serostatus were compiled alongside the repertoire data. A later genetic analysis used genome-wide SNP genotypes for 398 of the 666 donors, treating that subset as a discovery cohort. All discovery cohort repertoires had been generated on a single sequencing platform. Both class I and class II loci were covered by HLA typing, at four-digit resolution. Typing coverage differed by locus: A, B, C, DRB1 and DQB1 were typed in roughly 629-630 donors, DQA1 in approximately 520, DPA1 in over 600, and DPB1 in 450 to 480. Because of strong linkage in the cohort, five DR-DQ haplotypes were treated as single units for association and clustering. Among about 370 genotyped donors of the cohort, an average of around 240,000 unique TCR beta nucleotide sequences was sequenced per donor, of which 15% to 20% were non-productive. The investigation overall reported the following: Strong co-occurrence of HLA alleles, especially DR and DQ, made assigning TCR associations to individual alleles difficult. For the cohort, immune exposure information was limited to CMV serostatus. Cytomegalovirus status was reported to be diagnosed by the classifier with high specificity and sensitivity in both the original and validation cohorts. Roughly uniform sequencing depth across donors was assumed in presence/absence analyses, although this assumption may not hold. The earlier analysis of 450 to 700 of the donors excluded some 15 rarely observed V segments, including chromosome 9 orphons, because counts were too low. An association between a missense DCLRE1C variant and V-gene and J-gene trimming of TCR beta chains was found in a later genetic analysis and replicated in an independent cohort. Across donors, most TCR sequences were observed very rarely, whereas some public TCRs were present in many individuals. In a later analysis, about 16,000 TCR beta sequences were associated with specific HLA alleles at a false discovery rate of 0.05. The authors suggested that the approach could potentially be generalized to other disease states and immunological phenotypes. According to a later genetic analysis, donors in an Asian-associated ancestry cluster had fewer N-insertions in productive TCRs than the approximately 630-donor mean. According to a later analysis, TCR association rates differed among HLA loci, with DRB1 alleles showing the most associated TCRs and HLA-C alleles showing the fewest. The study gave a list of about 150 TCR beta chains associated with cytomegalovirus. Because the 87-base-pair reads could not distinguish some IMGT-functional V segments, including TRBV6-2 and TRBV6-3, those segments were excluded. In vitro tests confirmed that three of the cytomegalovirus-associated TCR beta chains recognize cytomegalovirus antigens. A cluster of highly shared sequence variants was judged likely to be a technical artifact of the sequencing pipeline. A further reported finding was that TCR beta sequences accurately predicted the HLA-A and HLA-B alleles for most subjects in the first cohort. In an earlier analysis of some 500 of the donors, most TCR beta V segments appeared in productive rearrangements about 87% or about 30% of the time, broadly matching IMGT annotations. A later analysis found that HLA-associated TCR beta chains were more clonally expanded and had lower generation probabilities than equally common non-associated chains. Because some donors lacked HLA typing at each locus, the association tests relied only on the typed subset. A later analysis reported that several top co-occurrence clusters appeared linked to parvovirus B19, influenza, CMV and Epstein-Barr virus. Linkage disequilibrium might explain the correlated functional status among segregating V segments, but an unknown experimental factor could not be excluded. In this cohort, only TCR beta chains were sequenced, and detectable features were limited by the absence of alpha or paired-chain data. A later analysis found that most CMV-associated TCR beta chains appeared HLA-restricted, with HLA associations seemingly driven largely by CMV exposure.

The cohort consisted of fewer than 700 healthy bone marrow donors. Cohort members were all nominally healthy when sampled, although unrecorded immune exposures were likely present. The donor tested CMV seropositive and was one of the 289 seropositive cohort members. Every donor gave a peripheral blood sample, and the peripheral blood mononuclear cells from that sample were used for TCR beta sequencing. The Qiagen DNeasy Blood Extraction Kit was used to extract genomic DNA from the blood cell samples. V lost 3 bases and J lost 0 bases; the stretch between them is 11 bases long. From its cysteine to its phenylalanine, the CDR3 spans 15 amino acids. Only the CDR3 DNA is retained, 45 bases long and in frame from the first base. Looking up the germline V gene yields CDR1 KGHSH and CDR2 LQKENI. Receptors were amplified or captured by the immunoSEQ multiplex PCR assay. The multiplex PCR relied on a mix of 60 forward primers for TCR Vbeta segments and 13 reverse primers for TCR Jbeta segments. The CDR3 region of rearranged TCR beta genes was amplified from genomic DNA with a multiplex PCR assay. Amplified TCR beta libraries were sequenced as 87-base-pair reads on the Illumina HiSeq System. For the original study's pipeline: A later analysis counted tens of millions of unique TCR beta chains across the 650 to 700 repertoires, and 10 million to 11 million of these chains were shared by at least two donors. Raw reads were error-corrected and collapsed into unique sequences by a nearest-neighbor algorithm in which closely related sequences were merged to remove PCR and sequencing errors. CDR3 sequences were aligned to IMGT reference sequences to assign V, D and J gene segments. Each retained sequence needed at least a six-nucleotide match to both a V gene segment and a J gene segment. A rearrangement was called productive if the CDR3 had no stop codons and remained in frame with V and J, and every other rearrangement was called non-productive. Following IMGT convention, CDR3 was defined as the stretch from the second conserved V-encoded cysteine to the conserved J-encoded phenylalanine. The earlier analysis of 587 of the donors excluded any sequence lacking an unambiguous match to a single V gene segment. An earlier analysis of about 590 of the donors classified V segments as functional when productive rearrangements were above 56.7% and as segregating when the standard deviation between donors was above 5%. To diagnose cytomegalovirus status from the catalog of TCR beta chain sequences, a statistical classification framework was built. V and J gene assignment, in a later analysis, came from comparing TCR nucleotide sequences with IMGT/GENE-DB human TR gene sequences. Using the TCRdist pipeline, a later analysis assigned CDR3 sequences along with most-parsimonious VDJ recombination scenarios. In a later analysis, each TCR beta chain was defined by its CDR3 amino acid sequence together with its V-gene family, and reads without a unique V-gene family were excluded. As a way to deal with suspected cross-contamination and a sequencing artifact, a later analysis dropped roughly 620 nucleotide sequences that were highly shared and had low generation probability. For each public chain, a later analysis derived a clonal expansion index from normalized ranks of inferred template counts within each repertoire. In a later analysis, generation probabilities were computed using a VDJ recombination model fitted to out-of-frame rearrangements, and the results were checked against IGoR. In a later analysis, hypergeometric tests were used to score TCR-TCR, TCR-HLA and TCR-CMV co-occurrence, with a repertoire-size bias correction applied to TCR pairs. In a later analysis, false discovery rates were estimated by permuting HLA or CMV assignments 20 times. In a later analysis, co-occurring TCRs were grouped using DBSCAN, and TCRdist sequence similarity was added for clustering within HLA-allele-positive subsets. Repertoires with fewer than 30,000 or more than 120,000 public chains were left out of co-occurrence clustering, as were five repertoires with anomalous nucleotide sharing. The table comes from immuneACCESS by way of TCRdb, which keeps in-frame sequences with V and J called. Part of the clones is missing from these tables; in studies checked, under half for an unresolved V gene and the rest for unknown reasons. V, J and clone size are those of that table, while D and trimming were read from the DNA. This sample gives about 90,000 clones in total; over 65% of them show up just once. Together, the top ten hold approximately 15% of the sample.

A remark on this clone: Which antigen it targets is not known. No much larger clone exists at a distance of one base, and base qualities are not known.

This TCR was recovered from a woman between 18 and 29 years old in good health and CMV-seropositive. Sequencing input: PBMCs. Recombination connected TRBV18 to TRBJ1-1; perhaps TRBD1 is the D gene, with 6 bases matching. The CDR3 protein sequence reads: CASSPATGMNTEAFF. In nucleotide form, the sequence is TGTGCCAGCTCACCCGCGACAGGTATGAACACTGAAGCTTTCTTT.